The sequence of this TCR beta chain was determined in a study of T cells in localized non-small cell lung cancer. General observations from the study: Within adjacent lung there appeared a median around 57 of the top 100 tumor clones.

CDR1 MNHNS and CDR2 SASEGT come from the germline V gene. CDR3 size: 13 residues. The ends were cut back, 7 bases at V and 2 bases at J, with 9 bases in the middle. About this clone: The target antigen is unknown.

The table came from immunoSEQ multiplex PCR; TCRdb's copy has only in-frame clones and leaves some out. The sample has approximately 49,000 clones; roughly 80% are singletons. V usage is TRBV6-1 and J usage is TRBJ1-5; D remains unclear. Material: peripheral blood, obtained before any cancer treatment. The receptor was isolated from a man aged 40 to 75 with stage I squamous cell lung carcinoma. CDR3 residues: CASTETGNQPQHF. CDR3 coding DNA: TGTGCCAGCACCGAAACTGGCAATCAGCCCCAGCATTTT.